Relative to its sample, the clone carrying this T cell receptor beta chain is medium-sized (0.01 to 0.1%). Its antigen is not known. The sample is drawn from a study of T cell responses to AZD1222 COVID-19 vaccine. On the study more broadly: Pooled together were second doses at about 4 or about 12 weeks.

Generated by immunoSEQ multiplex PCR, the TCRdb table keeps only in-frame clones and is missing some. The repertoire includes some 130,000 clones, 89% of them detected once, and 5% to 7.5% sits in the top ten. V lost 4 bases and J 0 bases, leaving 15 bases between the germline ends. Germline lookup yields CDR1 PRHDT and CDR2 FYEKMQ (reference sequence). The CDR3 has 16 residues. Study findings and constraints: Donors were mostly white British, more females; clonal diversity possibly underestimated. It was only after the peak T cell response that any repertoires were sampled. Increases in Spike-specific TCR breadth and depth were seen after two AZD1222 doses.

Sequences were derived from peripheral blood, sampled on day 0 of AZD1222 vaccination. The chain carries TRBV13 and TRBJ1-1; tentatively, D is TRBD1 (5 bases). The receptor was derived from an adult in good health. CDR3 DNA sequence: TGTGCCAGCAGCTCCGGGACGGTTTTGATGAACACTGAAGCTTTCTTT. Protein: CASSSGTVLMNTEAFF. The whole variable domain, remainder taken from reference TRBV13 and TRBJ1-1, is AAGVIQSPRHLIKEKRETATLKCYPIPRHDTVYWYQQGPGQDPQFLISFYEKMQSDKGSIPDRFSAQQFSDYHSELNMSSLELGDSALYFCASSSGTVLMNTEAFFGQGTRLTVV.